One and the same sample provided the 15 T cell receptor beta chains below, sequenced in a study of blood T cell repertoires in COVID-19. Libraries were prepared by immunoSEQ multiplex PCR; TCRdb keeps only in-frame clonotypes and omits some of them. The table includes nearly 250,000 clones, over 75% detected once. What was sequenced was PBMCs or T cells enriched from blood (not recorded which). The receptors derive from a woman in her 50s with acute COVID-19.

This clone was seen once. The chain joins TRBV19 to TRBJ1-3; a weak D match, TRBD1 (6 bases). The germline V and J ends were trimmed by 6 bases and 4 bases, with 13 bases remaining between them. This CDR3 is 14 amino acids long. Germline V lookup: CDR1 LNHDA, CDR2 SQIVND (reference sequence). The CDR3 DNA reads TGTGCCAGTAGGAACAGGGTATCCGGAAACACCATATATTTT. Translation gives CASRNRVSGNTIYF.

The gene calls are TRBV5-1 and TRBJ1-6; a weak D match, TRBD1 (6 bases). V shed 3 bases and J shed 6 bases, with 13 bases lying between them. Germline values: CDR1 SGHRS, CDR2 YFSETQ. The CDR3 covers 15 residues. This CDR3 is CASSSGGGGNSPLHF. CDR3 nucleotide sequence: TGCGCCAGCAGCTCGGGAGGGGGTGGTAATTCACCCCTCCACTTT.

The CDR3 sequence is CASSPLLATGTDTQYF. The CDR3, as DNA: TGTGCCAGCAGCCCCTTACTAGCAACTGGCACAGATACGCAGTATTTT. This sequence joins TRBV6-2 or TRBV6-3 and TRBJ2-3, with D possibly matching TRBD2 (6 bases). The CDR3 consists of 16 residues. The germline CDR1 and CDR2 sequences are MNHEY and SVGEGT. Trimming stripped 6 bases from V and 1 base from J, with 17 bases between.

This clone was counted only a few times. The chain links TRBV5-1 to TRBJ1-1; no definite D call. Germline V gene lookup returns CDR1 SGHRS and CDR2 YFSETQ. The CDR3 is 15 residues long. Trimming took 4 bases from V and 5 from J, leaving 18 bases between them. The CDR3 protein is CASSPTPAAGTEAFF. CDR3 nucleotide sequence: TGCGCCAGCAGCCCAACCCCAGCTGCAGGTACTGAAGCTTTCTTT.

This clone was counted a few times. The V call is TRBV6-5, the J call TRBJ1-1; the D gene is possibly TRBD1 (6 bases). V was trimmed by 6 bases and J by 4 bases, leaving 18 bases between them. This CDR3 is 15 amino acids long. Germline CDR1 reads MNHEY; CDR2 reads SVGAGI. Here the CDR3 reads CASRPMGGGGTEAFF. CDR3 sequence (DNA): TGTGCCAGCAGACCTATGGGGGGCGGGGGCACTGAAGCTTTCTTT.

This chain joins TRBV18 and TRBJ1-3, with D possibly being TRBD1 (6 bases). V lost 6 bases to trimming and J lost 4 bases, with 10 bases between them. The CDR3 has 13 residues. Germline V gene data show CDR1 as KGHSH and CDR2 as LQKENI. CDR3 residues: CASSPDRGNTIYF. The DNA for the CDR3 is TGTGCCAGCTCCCCCGACAGGGGAAACACCATATATTTT.

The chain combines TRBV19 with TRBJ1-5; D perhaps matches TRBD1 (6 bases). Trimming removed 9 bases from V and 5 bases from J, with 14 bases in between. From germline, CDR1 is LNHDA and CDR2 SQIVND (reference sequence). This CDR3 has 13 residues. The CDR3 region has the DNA TGTGCCAGCCAAGGACAGCAATATCAGCCCCAGCATTTT. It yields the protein CASQGQQYQPQHF.

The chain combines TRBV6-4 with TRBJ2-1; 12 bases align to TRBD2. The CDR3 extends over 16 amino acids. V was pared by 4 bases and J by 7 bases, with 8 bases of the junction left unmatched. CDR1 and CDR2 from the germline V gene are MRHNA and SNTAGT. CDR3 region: CASSALPSGGANEQFF. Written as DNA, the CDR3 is TGTGCCAGCAGTGCCCTCCCTAGCGGGGGGGCGAATGAGCAGTTCTTC.

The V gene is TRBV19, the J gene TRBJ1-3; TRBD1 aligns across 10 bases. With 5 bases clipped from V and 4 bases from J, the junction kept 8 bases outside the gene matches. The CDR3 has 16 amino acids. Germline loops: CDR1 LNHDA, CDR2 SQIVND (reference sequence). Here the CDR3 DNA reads TGTGCCAGTAGTTTCCGAGGGACAGGGGACGGAAACACCATATATTTT. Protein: CASSFRGTGDGNTIYF.

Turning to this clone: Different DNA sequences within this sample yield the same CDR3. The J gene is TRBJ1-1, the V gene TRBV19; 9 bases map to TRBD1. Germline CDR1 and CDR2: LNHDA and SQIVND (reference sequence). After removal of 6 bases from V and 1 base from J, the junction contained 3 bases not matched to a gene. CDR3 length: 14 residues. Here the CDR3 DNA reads TGTGCCAGTAGGCGACAGGGGGGGAACACTGAAGCTTTCTTT. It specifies CASRRQGGNTEAFF.

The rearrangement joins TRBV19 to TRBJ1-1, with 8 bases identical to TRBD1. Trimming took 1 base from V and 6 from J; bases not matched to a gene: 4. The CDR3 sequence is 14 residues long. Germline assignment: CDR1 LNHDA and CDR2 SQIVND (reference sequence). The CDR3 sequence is CASSIGAQGAEAFF. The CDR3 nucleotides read TGTGCCAGTAGTATAGGGGCACAGGGGGCTGAAGCTTTCTTT.

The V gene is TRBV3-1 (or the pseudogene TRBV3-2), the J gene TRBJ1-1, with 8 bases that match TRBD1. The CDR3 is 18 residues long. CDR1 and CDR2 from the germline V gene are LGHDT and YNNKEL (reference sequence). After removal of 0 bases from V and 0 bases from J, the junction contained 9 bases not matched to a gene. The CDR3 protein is CASSQDKDREKLNTEAFF. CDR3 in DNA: TGTGCCAGCAGCCAAGATAAGGACAGGGAAAAACTGAACACTGAAGCTTTCTTT.

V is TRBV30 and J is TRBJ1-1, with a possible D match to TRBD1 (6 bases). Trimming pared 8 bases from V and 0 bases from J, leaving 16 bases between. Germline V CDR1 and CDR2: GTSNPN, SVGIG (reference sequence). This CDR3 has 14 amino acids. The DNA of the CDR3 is TGTGCCCTACAGGGAGCAGCCATGAACACTGAAGCTTTCTTT. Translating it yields CALQGAAMNTEAFF.

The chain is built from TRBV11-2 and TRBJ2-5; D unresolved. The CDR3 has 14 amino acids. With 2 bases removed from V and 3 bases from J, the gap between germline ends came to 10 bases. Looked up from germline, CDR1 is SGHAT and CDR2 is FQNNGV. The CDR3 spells CASSLRHFEETQYF. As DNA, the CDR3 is TGTGCCAGCAGCTTACGCCACTTTGAAGAGACCCAGTACTTC.

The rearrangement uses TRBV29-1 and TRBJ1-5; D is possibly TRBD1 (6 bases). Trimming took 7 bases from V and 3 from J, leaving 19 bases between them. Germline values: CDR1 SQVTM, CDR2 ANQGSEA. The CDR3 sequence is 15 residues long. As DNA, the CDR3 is TGCAGCGCTTCGGAGGGGGGGCTCCCCAATCAGCCCCAGCATTTT. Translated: CSASEGGLPNQPQHF. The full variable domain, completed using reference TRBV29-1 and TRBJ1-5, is SAVISQKPSRDICQRGTSLTIQCQVDSQVTMMFWYRQQPGQSLTLIATANQGSEATYESGFVIDKFPISRPNLTFSTLTVSNMSPEDSSIYLCSASEGGLPNQPQHFGDGTRLSIL.